This is a list of T cell receptor beta chains from one sample in a study of memory CD4+ T cells and cytomegalovirus serostatus. Repertoires were generated with immunoSEQ multiplex PCR, while TCRdb's copy carries only in-frame clones and drops some. The repertoire holds approximately 88,000 clones, with under 90% as singletons. The specimen was memory CD4+ T cells from blood. The receptor source for this set is an adult in good health and CMV-seropositive. Each CDR3 is given with its conserved first and last residue. D genes are given only for firm matches. Expanded clones get a size class; other rows say once, few or many, or leave the size out.

abundance: .
j_gene: TRBJ2-1
d_gene: TRBD1
v_gene: TRBV5-5
CDR3aa: CASSLTGGHNEQFF
CDR3nt: TGTGCCAGCAGCTTGACAGGGGGTCACAATGAGCAGTTCTTC

abundance: .
j_gene: TRBJ2-5
d_gene: .
v_gene: TRBV28
CDR3aa: CASSHYEGWETQYF
CDR3nt: TGTGCCAGCAGTCATTATGAGGGATGGGAGACCCAGTACTTC

abundance: .
j_gene: TRBJ2-7
d_gene: TRBD2
v_gene: TRBV6-6
CDR3aa: CASSYPSGRVYEQYF
CDR3nt: TGTGCCAGCAGTTACCCCAGCGGGAGGGTCTACGAGCAGTACTTC

abundance: once
j_gene: TRBJ2-1
d_gene: .
v_gene: TRBV5-1
CDR3aa: CASSQGQSYNEQFF
CDR3nt: TGCGCCAGCAGCCAAGGACAGTCCTACAATGAGCAGTTCTTC

abundance: .
j_gene: TRBJ1-1
d_gene: .
v_gene: TRBV28
CDR3aa: CASSLSIGNFWNTEAFF
CDR3nt: TGTGCCAGCAGTTTATCCATAGGGAACTTTTGGAACACTGAAGCTTTCTTT

abundance: once
j_gene: TRBJ1-4
d_gene: TRBD1
v_gene: TRBV28
CDR3aa: CASTPGQDEKLFF
CDR3nt: TGTGCCAGCACTCCGGGACAGGATGAAAAACTGTTTTTT

abundance: .
j_gene: TRBJ2-3
d_gene: .
v_gene: TRBV5-4
CDR3aa: CASSSAGTSSTDTQYF
CDR3nt: TGTGCCAGCAGCTCGGCCGGGACTTCTAGCACAGATACGCAGTATTTT

abundance: .
j_gene: TRBJ2-7
d_gene: .
v_gene: TRBV9
CDR3aa: CASSVSPGGRLGEQYF
CDR3nt: TGTGCCAGCAGCGTCTCCCCCGGGGGGCGCTTGGGCGAGCAGTACTTC

abundance: .
j_gene: TRBJ1-5
d_gene: .
v_gene: TRBV21-1
CDR3aa: CASSLGRPEWHF
CDR3nt: TGTGCCAGCAGCCTTGGGCGTCCCGAGTGGCATTTT

abundance: .
j_gene: TRBJ2-7
d_gene: TRBD2
v_gene: TRBV6-5
CDR3aa: CASSRKAGVGKVQYF
CDR3nt: TGTGCCAGCAGTCGCAAGGCGGGAGTGGGTAAGGTGCAGTACTTC

abundance: .
j_gene: TRBJ2-7
d_gene: .
v_gene: TRBV28
CDR3aa: CASSHGDRGEQYF
CDR3nt: TGTGCCAGCAGTCACGGGGATCGAGGCGAGCAGTACTTC

abundance: .
j_gene: TRBJ2-1
d_gene: TRBD2
v_gene: TRBV25-1
CDR3aa: CASSSGTPLHNEQFF
CDR3nt: TGTGCCAGCAGTAGCGGGACTCCCCTCCACAATGAGCAGTTCTTC

abundance: .
j_gene: TRBJ1-2
d_gene: TRBD1
v_gene: TRBV19
CDR3aa: CASLDRSVSNYGYTF
CDR3nt: TGTGCCAGTTTGGACAGGTCCGTTTCTAACTATGGCTACACCTTC

abundance: few
j_gene: TRBJ1-1
d_gene: .
v_gene: TRBV29-1
CDR3aa: CSVEQGGTEAFF
CDR3nt: TGCAGCGTTGAACAGGGAGGCACTGAAGCTTTCTTT

abundance: .
j_gene: TRBJ1-2
d_gene: .
v_gene: TRBV4-3
CDR3aa: CASSQGVRDPYGYTF
CDR3nt: TGCGCCAGCAGCCAAGGGGTCAGGGATCCTTATGGCTACACCTTC

abundance: few
j_gene: TRBJ1-3
d_gene: .
v_gene: TRBV5-1
CDR3aa: CASNKDGSGNTIYF
CDR3nt: TGCGCCAGCAACAAGGATGGCTCTGGAAACACCATATATTTT

abundance: .
j_gene: TRBJ2-1
d_gene: TRBD2
v_gene: TRBV28
CDR3aa: CASSPGTSAFSSYNEQFF
CDR3nt: TGTGCCAGCAGTCCCGGGACTAGCGCGTTTAGCTCCTACAATGAGCAGTTCTTC

abundance: .
j_gene: TRBJ2-1
d_gene: TRBD1
v_gene: TRBV18
CDR3aa: CASSPPGQGVINEQFF
CDR3nt: TGTGCCAGCTCACCACCGGGCCAGGGGGTGATCAATGAGCAGTTCTTC

abundance: .
j_gene: TRBJ1-2
d_gene: .
v_gene: TRBV28
CDR3aa: CASSLGQGNYYGYTF
CDR3nt: TGTGCCAGCAGTTTAGGGCAGGGCAATTACTATGGCTACACCTTC

abundance: .
j_gene: TRBJ2-3
d_gene: TRBD2
v_gene: TRBV9
CDR3aa: CASSVSAIPGLAGSTDTQYF
CDR3nt: TGTGCCAGCAGCGTATCAGCTATCCCTGGACTAGCGGGTAGCACAGATACGCAGTATTTT

abundance: .
j_gene: TRBJ2-7
d_gene: TRBD1
v_gene: TRBV10-3
CDR3aa: CAISEAAGQGIYEQYF
CDR3nt: TGTGCCATCAGTGAGGCCGCGGGACAGGGGATCTACGAGCAGTACTTC

abundance: .
j_gene: TRBJ2-2
d_gene: .
v_gene: TRBV29-1
CDR3aa: CSATAVYTGELFF
CDR3nt: TGCAGCGCCACTGCGGTTTACACCGGGGAGCTGTTTTTT

abundance: .
j_gene: TRBJ1-2
d_gene: .
v_gene: TRBV5-4
CDR3aa: CASSLGETYGYTF
CDR3nt: TGTGCCAGCAGCTTAGGGGAAACCTATGGCTACACCTTC

abundance: .
j_gene: TRBJ2-7
d_gene: .
v_gene: TRBV30
CDR3aa: CARGWGLEQYF
CDR3nt: TGTGCGCGGGGCTGGGGACTCGAGCAGTACTTC

abundance: .
j_gene: TRBJ1-4
d_gene: .
v_gene: TRBV15
CDR3aa: CATSRASLGVTNEKLFF
CDR3nt: TGTGCCACCAGCAGAGCCAGCCTGGGAGTTACTAATGAAAAACTGTTTTTT

abundance: few
j_gene: TRBJ1-3
d_gene: .
v_gene: TRBV7-9
CDR3aa: CASSLGAVGGRGNTIYF
CDR3nt: TGTGCCAGCAGCTTAGGTGCGGTCGGAGGTAGAGGAAACACCATATATTTT

abundance: .
j_gene: TRBJ1-2
d_gene: .
v_gene: TRBV29-1
CDR3aa: CSVEDFALHGYTF
CDR3nt: TGCAGCGTTGAAGATTTCGCGTTGCATGGCTACACCTTC

abundance: .
j_gene: TRBJ2-7
d_gene: .
v_gene: TRBV6-1
CDR3aa: CASSYGQNGEQYF
CDR3nt: TGTGCCAGCAGCTATGGACAGAACGGGGAGCAGTACTTC

abundance: .
j_gene: TRBJ2-1
d_gene: TRBD2
v_gene: TRBV28
CDR3aa: CASSRPPSGRSHNEQFF
CDR3nt: TGTGCCAGCAGTCGTCCGCCTAGCGGGAGATCCCACAATGAGCAGTTCTTC

abundance: .
j_gene: TRBJ1-5
d_gene: TRBD1
v_gene: TRBV6-1
CDR3aa: CASLGQGDQPQHF
CDR3nt: TGTGCCAGCCTGGGGCAGGGGGATCAGCCCCAGCATTTT

abundance: once
j_gene: TRBJ2-7
d_gene: .
v_gene: TRBV5-1
CDR3aa: CASSLDRFSEQYF
CDR3nt: TGCGCCAGCAGCTTGGACCGCTTCTCCGAGCAGTACTTC

abundance: .
j_gene: TRBJ2-5
d_gene: TRBD1
v_gene: TRBV5-1
CDR3aa: CASSSGDRGRQETQYF
CDR3nt: TGCGCCAGCAGCTCAGGGGACAGGGGGAGGCAAGAGACCCAGTACTTC

abundance: many
j_gene: TRBJ2-7
d_gene: .
v_gene: TRBV9
CDR3aa: CASSTQGLPYEQYF
CDR3nt: TGTGCCAGCAGCACCCAGGGGCTCCCCTACGAGCAGTACTTC

abundance: .
j_gene: TRBJ2-2
d_gene: .
v_gene: TRBV10-3
CDR3aa: CAIRDTGELFF
CDR3nt: TGTGCCATCAGAGACACCGGGGAGCTGTTTTTT

abundance: few
j_gene: TRBJ1-4
d_gene: .
v_gene: TRBV18
CDR3aa: CASSPVYSTNEKLFF
CDR3nt: TGTGCCAGCTCACCTGTCTACTCAACTAATGAAAAACTGTTTTTT

abundance: .
j_gene: TRBJ2-7
d_gene: .
v_gene: TRBV30
CDR3aa: CVCAGITYEQYF
CDR3nt: TGTGTGTGCGCGGGGATCACCTACGAGCAGTACTTC

abundance: few
j_gene: TRBJ1-5
d_gene: .
v_gene: TRBV5-1
CDR3aa: CARPRVWGNQPQHF
CDR3nt: TGCGCCAGACCCAGGGTGTGGGGCAATCAGCCCCAGCATTTT

abundance: .
j_gene: TRBJ2-5
d_gene: .
v_gene: TRBV15
CDR3aa: CATSRGTSRGETQYF
CDR3nt: TGTGCCACCAGCAGAGGGACCAGCCGGGGAGAGACCCAGTACTTC

abundance: .
j_gene: TRBJ2-2
d_gene: TRBD2
v_gene: TRBV28
CDR3aa: CASRDSGRFGELFF
CDR3nt: TGTGCCAGCAGGGATAGCGGGAGGTTCGGGGAGCTGTTTTTT

abundance: few
j_gene: TRBJ2-3
d_gene: .
v_gene: TRBV7-3
CDR3aa: CASSLMAFGGGDTQYF
CDR3nt: TGTGCCAGCAGCTTAATGGCCTTCGGGGGTGGAGATACGCAGTATTTT

abundance: few
j_gene: TRBJ2-7
d_gene: .
v_gene: TRBV29-1
CDR3aa: CSVAAQGRTYEQYF
CDR3nt: TGCAGCGTTGCAGCTCAAGGGAGAACCTACGAGCAGTACTTC

abundance: few
j_gene: TRBJ2-4
d_gene: TRBD1
v_gene: TRBV6-1
CDR3aa: CASSEAGTVQYF
CDR3nt: TGTGCCAGCAGTGAAGCGGGGACAGTTCAGTACTTC

abundance: .
j_gene: TRBJ2-7
d_gene: .
v_gene: TRBV7-9
CDR3aa: CASSLFTGGGHEQYF
CDR3nt: TGTGCCAGCAGCTTATTCACCGGAGGGGGCCACGAGCAGTACTTC

abundance: .
j_gene: TRBJ2-7
d_gene: .
v_gene: TRBV25-1
CDR3aa: CASRAYYEQYF
CDR3nt: TGTGCCAGCAGGGCCTACTACGAGCAGTACTTC

abundance: .
j_gene: TRBJ2-7
d_gene: .
v_gene: TRBV4-1
CDR3aa: CASSQARGAGEQYF
CDR3nt: TGCGCCAGCAGCCAAGCACGAGGGGCCGGCGAGCAGTACTTC

abundance: .
j_gene: TRBJ2-3
d_gene: TRBD1
v_gene: TRBV7-3
CDR3aa: CASSPGTGARADTQYF
CDR3nt: TGTGCCAGCAGCCCAGGGACAGGGGCACGGGCAGATACGCAGTATTTT

abundance: .
j_gene: TRBJ1-5
d_gene: TRBD1
v_gene: TRBV15
CDR3aa: CATSIDREVQPQHF
CDR3nt: TGTGCCACCAGCATCGACAGGGAGGTGCAGCCCCAGCATTTT

abundance: .
j_gene: TRBJ2-3
d_gene: .
v_gene: TRBV7-2
CDR3aa: CASSLFGTSTDTQYF
CDR3nt: TGTGCCAGCAGCTTATTTGGGACCAGCACAGATACGCAGTATTTT

abundance: .
j_gene: TRBJ2-3
d_gene: TRBD2
v_gene: TRBV9
CDR3aa: CASSDPRTLAGPSTDTQYF
CDR3nt: TGTGCCAGCAGCGACCCAAGGACACTAGCGGGCCCAAGCACAGATACGCAGTATTTT

abundance: once
j_gene: TRBJ2-3
d_gene: TRBD1
v_gene: TRBV7-9
CDR3aa: CASSPDRRDTQYF
CDR3nt: TGTGCCAGCAGCCCGGACAGGAGAGATACGCAGTATTTT

abundance: once
j_gene: TRBJ1-1
d_gene: TRBD1
v_gene: TRBV10-3
CDR3aa: CAISPGQWEAFF
CDR3nt: TGTGCCATCAGCCCGGGACAGTGGGAAGCTTTCTTT

abundance: .
j_gene: TRBJ2-3
d_gene: .
v_gene: TRBV28
CDR3aa: CATHWGPSTDTQYF
CDR3nt: TGTGCCACCCATTGGGGACCGAGCACAGATACGCAGTATTTT

abundance: .
j_gene: TRBJ2-4
d_gene: TRBD2
v_gene: TRBV5-4
CDR3aa: CASSSGLAENIQYF
CDR3nt: TGTGCCAGCAGCTCGGGACTAGCAGAAAACATTCAGTACTTC

abundance: .
j_gene: TRBJ2-1
d_gene: TRBD2
v_gene: TRBV5-4
CDR3aa: CASSPGLAGGYYNEQFF
CDR3nt: TGTGCCAGCAGCCCAGGACTAGCGGGAGGTTACTACAATGAGCAGTTCTTC

abundance: .
j_gene: TRBJ1-1
d_gene: TRBD1
v_gene: TRBV18
CDR3aa: CASSRNRGASMNTEAFF
CDR3nt: TGTGCCAGCTCACGAAACAGGGGGGCCAGCATGAACACTGAAGCTTTCTTT

abundance: .
j_gene: TRBJ1-5
d_gene: .
v_gene: TRBV19
CDR3aa: CAGSKNSNQPQHF
CDR3nt: TGTGCCGGGTCCAAAAATAGCAATCAGCCCCAGCATTTT

abundance: .
j_gene: TRBJ1-3
d_gene: TRBD1
v_gene: TRBV5-8
CDR3aa: CASSLGSHRGGNTIYF
CDR3nt: TGTGCCAGCAGCTTGGGTTCGCACAGGGGAGGAAACACCATATATTTT